Listed here are 3 T cell receptor beta chains from one sample, sequenced in a study of T cells in Graves' hyperthyroidism and ophthalmopathy (dated by TCRdb to the late 2010s). The receptor library was made with multiplex PCR. Sequencing relied on an Illumina HiSeq 2000. The TCR beta CDR3 regions were amplified from RNA transcripts. A first-round RT-PCR of the TCR CDR3 used the HTBI primer set with the Qiagen OneStep RT-PCR kit. TCRdb cleaned the public reads at Q25 with fastp, built clones with MiXCR and kept in-frame beta chains. Merged by CDR3 protein, the rows form single entries marked with the most common genes and DNA. The sample yields roughly 380,000 distinct CDR3 sequences; less than 20% were counted once. In total, the top ten clones hold 15% to 18% of the sample. The sample comprised blood. The receptor source for this set is a middle-aged woman with Graves' ophthalmopathy.

The J gene is TRBJ1-5, the V gene TRBV28; possible D gene TRBD1, 6 bases. Per germline, CDR1 MDHEN and CDR2 SYDVKM. V lost 3 bases to trimming and J lost 6 bases, with 9 bases between them. The CDR3 totals 13 residues. CDR3 sequence reads: CASSLRGSQPQHF. The CDR3 DNA is TGTGCCAGCAGTTTGAGGGGGAGTCAGCCCCAGCATTTT.

This clonotype was seen repeatedly, ten times or more. This chain links TRBV7-9 with TRBJ1-1; unclear D gene. This CDR3 is built from 13 residues. From germline, CDR1 is SEHNR and CDR2 FQNEAQ (reference sequence). With 5 bases removed from V and 5 bases from J, the gap between germline ends came to 12 bases. The CDR3 loop is CASSPKGGTEAFF. In DNA form, the CDR3 reads TGTGCCAGCAGCCCGAAGGGTGGGACTGAAGCTTTCTTT.

This clonotype has a count of ten or more. This chain uses TRBV27 with TRBJ1-1, with a possible D match to TRBD1 (6 bases). From germline, CDR1 is MNHEY and CDR2 SMNVEV (reference sequence). The CDR3 loop spans 14 amino acids. V was cut by 2 bases and J by 1 base, with 8 bases left in between. The CDR3 sequence: CASSLRGWNTEAFF. In DNA form, the CDR3 reads TGTGCCAGCAGTTTAAGGGGGTGGAACACTGAAGCTTTCTTT.